This entry is about one T cell receptor (beta chain). Its antigen is unidentified. Sequencing of DNA taken from cultured CD4+ T cells relied on the Oncomine TCR Beta short-read assay. CD4+ T cells were cultured, and genomic DNA was extracted from them. Via MiXCR, TCRdb re-called the PCR reads, giving one row per CDR3 protein. The table includes about 15,000 distinct CDR3 sequences, roughly 53% detected once. The data stem from a study of vaccination and CD4 T cells after COVID-19. This CDR3 has 14 amino acids. The V gene lost 4 bases and the J gene lost 6 bases, with 12 bases spanning the gap. The germline CDR1 and CDR2 sequences are KGHDR and SFDVKD. Treatment described: approximately 9-day PBMC culture with coronavirus spike peptide pools or control peptides (ViraFEST assay).

The specimen comprised CD4+ T cells from blood, cultured in vitro, sampled before SARS-CoV-2 vaccination. V is TRBV24-1 and J is TRBJ2-1; tentatively, D is TRBD1 (6 bases). The origin of this receptor is a human donor who had recovered from COVID-19. CDR3 sequence (DNA): TGTGCCACCAGTGACAGGGGTCGGTCCAATGAGCAGTTCTTC. The encoded protein is CATSDRGRSNEQFF.